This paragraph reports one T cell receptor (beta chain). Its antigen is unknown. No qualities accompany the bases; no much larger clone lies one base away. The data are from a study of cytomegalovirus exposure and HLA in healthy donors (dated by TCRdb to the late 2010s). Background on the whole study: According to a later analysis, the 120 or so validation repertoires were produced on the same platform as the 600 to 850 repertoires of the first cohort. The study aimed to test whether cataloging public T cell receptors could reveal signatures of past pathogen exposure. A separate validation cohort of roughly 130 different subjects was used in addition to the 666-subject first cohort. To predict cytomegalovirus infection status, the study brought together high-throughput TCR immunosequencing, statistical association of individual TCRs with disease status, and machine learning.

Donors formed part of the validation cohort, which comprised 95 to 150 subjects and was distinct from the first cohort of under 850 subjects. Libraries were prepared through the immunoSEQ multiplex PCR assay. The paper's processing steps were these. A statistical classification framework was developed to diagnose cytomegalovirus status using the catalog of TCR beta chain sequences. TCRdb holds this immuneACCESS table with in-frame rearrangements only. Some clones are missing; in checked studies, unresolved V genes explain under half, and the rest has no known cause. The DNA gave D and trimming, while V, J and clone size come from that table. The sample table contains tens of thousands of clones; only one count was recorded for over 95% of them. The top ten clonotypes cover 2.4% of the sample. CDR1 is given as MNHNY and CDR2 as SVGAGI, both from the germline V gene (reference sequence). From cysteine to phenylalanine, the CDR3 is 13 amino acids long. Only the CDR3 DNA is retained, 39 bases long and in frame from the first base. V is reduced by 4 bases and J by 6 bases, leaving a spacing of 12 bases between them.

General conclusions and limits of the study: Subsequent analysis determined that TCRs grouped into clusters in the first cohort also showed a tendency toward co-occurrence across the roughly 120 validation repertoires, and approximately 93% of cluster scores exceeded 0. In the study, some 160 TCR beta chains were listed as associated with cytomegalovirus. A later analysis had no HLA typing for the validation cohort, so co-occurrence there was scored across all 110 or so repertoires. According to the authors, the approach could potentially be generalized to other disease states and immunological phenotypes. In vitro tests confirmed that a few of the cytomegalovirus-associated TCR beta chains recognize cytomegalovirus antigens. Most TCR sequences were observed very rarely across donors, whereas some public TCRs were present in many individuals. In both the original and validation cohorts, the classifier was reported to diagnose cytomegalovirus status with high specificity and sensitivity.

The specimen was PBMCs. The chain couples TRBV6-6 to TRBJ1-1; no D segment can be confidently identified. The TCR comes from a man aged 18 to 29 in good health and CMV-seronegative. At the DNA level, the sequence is TGTGCCAGCAGTTCCGTCGAGGGCTCTGAAGCTTTCTTT. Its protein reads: CASSSVEGSEAFF.